This entry lists 14 T cell receptor beta chains sequenced from one sample in a study of T cell changes during pregnancy in multiple sclerosis. Produced via immunoSEQ multiplex PCR; TCRdb's table is partial and in-frame only. In the table there are tens of thousands of clones, nearly 95% of which are singletons. The sequences come from CD4+ T cells from peripheral blood mononuclear cells, collected in the first trimester of pregnancy. Source of these receptors: a female donor with multiple sclerosis, enrolled in a pregnancy study.

V gene TRBV9 combines with J gene TRBJ1-3, with D unclear. From germline, CDR1 is SGDLS and CDR2 YYNGEE. Trimming stripped 0 bases from V and 0 bases from J, with 4 bases between. The CDR3 extends over 14 amino acids. CDR3 sequence: CASSVALSGNTIYF. CDR3 coding DNA: TGTGCCAGCAGCGTAGCTCTCTCTGGAAACACCATATATTTT.

This sequence joins TRBV19 and TRBJ1-5; TRBD1 matches 9 bases. The CDR3 runs 14 residues. Germline V gene sequence: CDR1 LNHDA, CDR2 SQIVND (reference sequence). J lost 3 bases, V lost 9 bases, and 6 bases had no gene match. DNA for the CDR3: TGTGCCAGCCGGGACAGGGTTCACAATCAGCCCCAGCATTTT. Its translation: CASRDRVHNQPQHF.

The chain is built from TRBV9 and TRBJ1-1; no reliable D call. The CDR3 contains 14 residues. Germline CDR1 is SGDLS and CDR2 is YYNGEE. The V end lost 0 bases, the J end lost 5 bases, and 11 bases lay between the germline ends. For the CDR3, the DNA is TGTGCCAGCAGCGTAGTGGGAGGTAAGACTGAAGCTTTCTTT. This codes for CASSVVGGKTEAFF.

The V call is TRBV15, the J call TRBJ2-2; a weak D match, TRBD1 (5 bases). Germline loops: CDR1 LNHNV, CDR2 YYDKDF (reference sequence). V was clipped by 4 bases and J by 4 bases, with 7 bases between them. This CDR3 spans 13 amino acids. The CDR3 reads CATSKGPTGELFF. Written as DNA, the CDR3 is TGTGCCACCAGCAAGGGGCCCACCGGGGAGCTGTTTTTT.

This chain connects TRBV2 to TRBJ1-2; a weak D match, TRBD1 (5 bases). With 4 bases removed from V and 7 bases from J, the gap between germline ends came to 13 bases. Looked up from germline, CDR1 is SNHLY and CDR2 is FYNNEI. The CDR3 loop spans 13 amino acids. The CDR3 here is CASSAGYAAGYTF. The CDR3 DNA is TGTGCCAGCAGTGCAGGGTACGCGGCTGGCTACACCTTC.

The chain joins TRBV7-3 to TRBJ2-1; the match to TRBD2 covers 9 bases. The CDR3 extends over 15 amino acids. Germline CDR1 is SGHTA and CDR2 is FQGTGA. The V gene end was trimmed by 2 bases and the J gene end by 7 bases; junction bases not matched to a gene: 6. This chain's CDR3 is CASSLLTSGLNEQFF. DNA for the CDR3: TGTGCCAGCAGCTTATTAACTAGCGGGTTGAATGAGCAGTTCTTC. Variable domain in full (rest from reference TRBV7-3 and TRBJ2-1): GAGVSQTPSNKVTEKGKYVELRCDPISGHTALYWYRQSLGQGPEFLIYFQGTGAADDSGLPNDRFFAVRPEGSVSTLKIQRTERGDSAVYLCASSLLTSGLNEQFFGPGTRLTVL.

This chain links TRBV2 with TRBJ2-5, with TRBD1 matching 8 bases. The CDR3 contains 20 residues. CDR1 SNHLY and CDR2 FYNNEI come from the germline V gene. With V trimmed by 5 bases and J by 5 bases, 25 bases remained unmatched. In DNA form, the CDR3 reads TGTGCCAGCAGTTCATACCCCACATCCTGGGCAGGGGGCGCCGGGGAGACCCAGTACTTC. Its protein is CASSSYPTSWAGGAGETQYF.

The chain is built from TRBV6-1 and TRBJ2-5; D remains unclear. Trimming cost V 8 bases and J 8 bases, with 18 bases left between them. The CDR3 has 13 residues. Germline CDR1 reads MNHNS; CDR2 reads SASEGT. Written as DNA, the CDR3 is TGTGCCAGCCGTCGTGACACCGCGAGTACCCAGTACTTC. This translates into CASRRDTASTQYF.

The rearrangement joins TRBV7-6 to TRBJ1-4; TRBD1 aligns across 9 bases. CDR1 SGHVS and CDR2 FNYEAQ come from the germline V gene. Trimming cost V 2 bases and J 9 bases; bases outside gene matches: 10. The CDR3 runs to 16 residues. The CDR3 sequence: CASSLKVPGQGQKLFF. For the CDR3, the DNA is TGTGCCAGCAGCTTAAAAGTGCCGGGACAGGGACAAAAACTGTTTTTT.

This clone was counted only a few times. The chain uses TRBV4-1 and TRBJ2-7; D possibly corresponds to TRBD2 (6 bases). The germline V gene encodes CDR1 MGHRA and CDR2 YSYEKL. This CDR3 is built from 15 residues. V shed 3 bases and J shed 3 bases, with 15 bases lying between them. Written as DNA, the CDR3 is TGCGCCAGCAGCCACACCGTACTAGCTGGCTACGAGCAGTACTTC. As protein: CASSHTVLAGYEQYF.

The rearrangement joins TRBV9 to TRBJ2-7; 7 bases are a match to TRBD1. Germline V lookup: CDR1 SGDLS, CDR2 YYNGEE. Trimming cost V 0 bases and J 1 base; bases outside gene matches: 1. The CDR3 is 14 residues long. DNA for the CDR3: TGTGCCAGCAGCGTAGAGGGACAGTCCTACGAGCAGTACTTC. Translated: CASSVEGQSYEQYF. Complete variable domain (other parts from reference TRBV9 and TRBJ2-7): DSGVTQTPKHLITATGQRVTLRCSPRSGDLSVYWYQQSLDQGLQFLIQYYNGEERAKGNILERFSAQQFPDLHSELNLSSLELGDSALYFCASSVEGQSYEQYFGPGTRLTVT.

The V call is TRBV7-8, the J call TRBJ1-4; no reliable D call. Germline V gene sequence: CDR1 SGHVS, CDR2 FQNEAQ. The CDR3 covers 13 residues. Between the trimmed V and J ends, which lost 1 base and 6 bases, there was a span of 6 bases. CDR3 protein: CASSLVPHEKLFF. The CDR3 coding sequence is TGTGCCAGCAGCTTAGTCCCTCATGAAAAACTGTTTTTT.

This clone turned up a few times. The rearrangement uses TRBV5-1 and TRBJ1-1; 7 positions match TRBD1. The ends lost 4 bases at V and 3 bases at J; junction bases unmatched: 9. The germline V gene encodes CDR1 SGHRS and CDR2 YFSETQ. This CDR3 has 15 residues. CDR3 protein: CASSTQGRGDTEAFF. DNA for the CDR3: TGCGCCAGCAGCACACAGGGGAGAGGGGACACTGAAGCTTTCTTT. The whole variable domain, remainder taken from reference TRBV5-1 and TRBJ1-1, is KAGVTQTPRYLIKTRGQQVTLSCSPISGHRSVSWYQQTPGQGLQFLFEYFSETQRNKGNFPGRFSGRQFSNSRSEMNVSTLELGDSALYLCASSTQGRGDTEAFFGQGTRLTVV.

The genes are TRBV18 and TRBJ1-2, with TRBD1 matching over 9 bases. There are 15 residues in the CDR3. Germline CDR1 KGHSH, CDR2 LQKENI. Losses at the gene ends were 0 bases for V and 6 bases for J; bases not matched to a gene: 5. The CDR3, as DNA: TGTGCCAGCTCACCACCAAGGACAGGGGTAGATGGCTACACCTTC. The encoded protein is CASSPPRTGVDGYTF.